This is a list of T cell receptor beta chains from one sample in a study of cytomegalovirus exposure and HLA in healthy donors. The repertoire was sequenced with immunoSEQ multiplex PCR; TCRdb's copy has only in-frame clones and lacks some. The table records about 190,000 clones, 70% to 75% of them present only once. The source material was PBMCs. These receptors all stem from a woman in her twenties or thirties in good health and CMV-seropositive. Both conserved end residues are part of each CDR3. The order of the fields is D gene, V gene, clone size, J gene, CDR3 protein, CDR3 DNA. The D gene is left open where the match is weak. The size entry is marked missing in some rows and otherwise reads once, few, many or a size class.

TRBD1,TRBV5-1,-,TRBJ2-1,CASSPGQGIPYNEQFF,TGCGCCAGCAGCCCCGGACAGGGGATACCCTACAATGAGCAGTTCTTC
TRBD1,TRBV4-1,-,TRBJ2-3,CASSRDRGIDTQYF,TGCGCCAGCAGCCGGGACAGGGGAATAGATACGCAGTATTTT
TRBD1,TRBV6-5,-,TRBJ2-7,CASSPGTGSFYEQYF,TGTGCCAGCAGCCCCGGGACAGGGTCTTTTTACGAGCAGTACTTC
TRBD2,TRBV27,-,TRBJ2-3,CASGTSGLDTQYF,TGTGCCAGCGGGACTAGCGGGCTAGATACGCAGTATTTT
-,TRBV19,-,TRBJ2-7,CASSSGLSYEQYF,TGTGCCAGTAGTTCAGGACTTTCTTACGAGCAGTACTTC
-,TRBV5-1,-,TRBJ1-1,CASSLEVGTEAFF,TGCGCCAGCAGCTTAGAGGTGGGCACTGAAGCTTTCTTT
TRBD2,TRBV5-1,-,TRBJ2-7,CASSKDYRTSGIGFDEQYF,TGCGCCAGCAGCAAGGACTATAGGACTAGCGGGATCGGTTTCGACGAGCAGTACTTC
TRBD2,TRBV7-9,-,TRBJ2-7,CSSSLRGAEQYF,TGTTCCAGCAGCCTGCGGGGGGCCGAGCAGTACTTC
TRBD1,TRBV11-2,-,TRBJ2-1,CASSLAPDRVDEQFF,TGTGCCAGCAGCTTAGCCCCGGACAGGGTGGATGAGCAGTTCTTC
TRBD1,TRBV28,-,TRBJ2-7,CASSSSGTGLSEQYF,TGTGCCAGCAGTTCATCCGGGACAGGTTTATCCGAGCAGTACTTC
TRBD1,TRBV10-3,once,TRBJ1-6,CAIRQGDSPLHF,TGTGCCATCCGCCAGGGGGATTCACCCCTCCACTTT
-,TRBV25-1,-,TRBJ1-2,CASRGAGENYGYTF,TGTGCCAGCAGAGGGGCAGGCGAAAACTATGGCTACACCTTC
-,TRBV2,-,TRBJ2-3,CASRPGASTDTQYF,TGTGCCTCCCGGCCGGGTGCTAGCACAGATACGCAGTATTTT
-,TRBV10-1,-,TRBJ2-2,CASSVGSASTGELFF,TGCGCCAGCAGTGTTGGTAGCGCGTCCACCGGGGAGCTGTTTTTT
TRBD1,TRBV5-1,-,TRBJ1-1,CASSSAFGQGATEAFF,TGCGCCAGCAGCTCCGCTTTTGGCCAGGGGGCGACTGAAGCTTTCTTT
-,TRBV2,few,TRBJ1-1,CASSVAATEAFF,TGTGCCAGCAGTGTGGCTGCCACTGAAGCTTTCTTT
-,TRBV10-1,-,TRBJ2-7,CASSEIAGAYEQYF,TGCGCCAGCAGTGAGATTGCCGGGGCCTACGAGCAGTACTTC
-,TRBV5-1,-,TRBJ2-2,CASSLPARYEGGELFF,TGCGCCAGCAGCTTGCCGGCGAGATACGAGGGCGGGGAGCTGTTTTTT
TRBD1,TRBV27,-,TRBJ2-2,CASSPVGQGGTGELFF,TGTGCCAGCAGCCCCGTTGGACAGGGCGGTACCGGGGAGCTGTTTTTT
TRBD2,TRBV5-1,-,TRBJ2-7,CASSSGLAGPMGEQYF,TGCGCCAGCAGCTCGGGACTAGCGGGCCCTATGGGCGAGCAGTACTTC
-,TRBV6-1,-,TRBJ1-2,CASSDTGFYGYTF,TGTGCCAGCAGTGATACAGGTTTTTATGGCTACACCTTC
-,TRBV7-9,-,TRBJ1-3,CASSLATGTGNTIYF,TGTGCCAGCAGCTTAGCTACAGGGACCGGAAACACCATATATTTT
TRBD1,TRBV28,few,TRBJ2-2,CASSLGSQGAEITGELFF,TGTGCCAGCAGTTTAGGGTCACAGGGGGCGGAAATCACCGGGGAGCTGTTTTTT
TRBD2,TRBV7-9,-,TRBJ2-3,CASSQPLAGKYTDTQYF,TGTGCCAGCAGCCAACCCCTAGCGGGTAAATACACAGATACGCAGTATTTT
-,TRBV27,-,TRBJ1-3,CASSSGRAGNTIYF,TGTGCCAGCAGTTCCGGCAGGGCTGGAAACACCATATATTTT
-,TRBV10-1,-,TRBJ2-3,CASSDPGTPEDTQYF,TGCGCCAGCAGTGATCCCGGGACTCCTGAGGATACGCAGTATTTT
TRBD1,TRBV4-1,few,TRBJ1-5,CASSPQQGDQPQHF,TGCGCCAGCAGCCCCCAACAGGGGGATCAGCCCCAGCATTTT
TRBD1,TRBV9,-,TRBJ2-3,CASSGRDRGGITDTQYF,TGTGCCAGCAGCGGCCGGGACAGGGGAGGAATCACAGATACGCAGTATTTT
-,TRBV14,-,TRBJ2-7,CASSQGQVYEQYF,TGTGCCAGCAGCCAAGGCCAGGTCTACGAGCAGTACTTC
TRBD1,TRBV6-1,-,TRBJ2-5,CAVRPGQGAQKTQYF,TGTGCCGTCCGACCGGGACAGGGGGCGCAAAAGACCCAGTACTTC
-,TRBV28,once,TRBJ1-2,CASSLGRVDGYTF,TGTGCCAGCAGTTTGGGCAGGGTCGATGGCTACACCTTC
TRBD2,TRBV29-1,-,TRBJ2-3,CSERDGTDTQYF,TGCAGCGAGCGGGACGGCACAGATACGCAGTATTTT
TRBD1,TRBV18,once,TRBJ1-5,CASSSTGGSNNQPQHF,TGTGCCAGCTCATCGACAGGGGGGAGTAACAATCAGCCCCAGCATTTT
-,TRBV5-1,-,TRBJ1-2,CASSTRTAKDGYTF,TGCGCCAGCAGCACGAGGACAGCCAAAGATGGCTACACCTTC
-,TRBV7-9,-,TRBJ2-1,CASSLGTGNEQFF,TGTGCCAGCAGCTTAGGCACAGGCAATGAGCAGTTCTTC
TRBD1,TRBV4-2,-,TRBJ1-4,CASSQVDRGNEKLFF,TGTGCCAGCAGCCAAGTCGACAGGGGAAATGAAAAACTGTTTTTT
TRBD1,TRBV28,-,TRBJ2-7,CASSRIDRAYEQYF,TGTGCCAGCAGCCGAATCGACAGGGCCTACGAGCAGTACTTC
TRBD2,TRBV5-1,-,TRBJ2-3,CASSSGGRTDTQYF,TGCGCCAGCAGCTCGGGGGGAAGGACAGATACGCAGTATTTT
TRBD2,TRBV4-2,-,TRBJ2-1,CASSQNTGTSLNEQFF,TGTGCCAGCAGCCAAAACACCGGGACTAGTCTGAATGAGCAGTTCTTC
-,TRBV28,-,TRBJ1-2,CASSLGAGPYGYTF,TGTGCCAGCAGTTTGGGAGCGGGTCCATATGGCTACACCTTC
-,TRBV19,-,TRBJ2-1,CASSSRGANEQFF,TGTGCCAGTAGTAGCCGCGGGGCAAATGAGCAGTTCTTC
-,TRBV2,-,TRBJ1-5,CASSEWSQISNQPQHF,TGTGCCAGCAGTGAATGGTCGCAGATTAGCAATCAGCCCCAGCATTTT
-,TRBV5-1,-,TRBJ2-7,CASSSGTAGYEQYF,TGCGCCAGCAGCTCCGGGACAGCGGGCTACGAGCAGTACTTC